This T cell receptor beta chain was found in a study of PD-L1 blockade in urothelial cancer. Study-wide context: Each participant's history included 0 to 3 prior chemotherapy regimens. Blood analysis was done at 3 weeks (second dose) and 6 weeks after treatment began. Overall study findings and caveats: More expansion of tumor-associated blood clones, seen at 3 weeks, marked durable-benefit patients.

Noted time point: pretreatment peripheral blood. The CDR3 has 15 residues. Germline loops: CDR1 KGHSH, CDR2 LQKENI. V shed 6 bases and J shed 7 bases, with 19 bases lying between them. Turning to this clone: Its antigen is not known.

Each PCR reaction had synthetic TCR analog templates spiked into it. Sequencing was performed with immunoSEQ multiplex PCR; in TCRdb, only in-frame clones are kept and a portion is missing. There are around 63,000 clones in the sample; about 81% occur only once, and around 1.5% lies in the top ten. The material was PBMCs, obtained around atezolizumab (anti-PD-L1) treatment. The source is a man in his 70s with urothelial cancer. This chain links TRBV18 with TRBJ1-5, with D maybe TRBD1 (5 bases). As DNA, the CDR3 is TGTGCCAGCTCTCCCGGTATAGGGGCGAGGCAGCCCCAGCATTTT. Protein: CASSPGIGARQPQHF.